These T cell receptor beta chains were read from a single sample in a study of blood T cell repertoires in COVID-19. TCRdb keeps only in-frame clones here, not all; method: immunoSEQ multiplex PCR. The sample lists 250,000 to 300,000 clones, approximately 91% occurring once. Sequenced material: PBMCs or T cells enriched from blood (not recorded which). The source is a woman aged 40-49 years with acute COVID-19. The CDR3 runs from the conserved cysteine through the conserved F or W. D genes are given only for firm matches. A clone size is listed for some rows: how often the clone was seen (once, few, many), or a class if it is expanded.

size,V,D,J,CDR3,DNA
NA,TRBV18,NA,TRBJ2-7,CASSHTGNYEQYF,TGTGCCAGCTCACATACAGGGAACTACGAGCAGTACTTC
NA,TRBV5-1,NA,TRBJ1-1,CASSPISGNTEAFF,TGCGCCAGCAGCCCGATATCCGGGAACACTGAAGCTTTCTTT
NA,TRBV18,NA,TRBJ2-3,CASSPLARADTQYF,TGTGCCAGCTCACCACTCGCCAGGGCAGATACGCAGTATTTT
NA,TRBV3-1/TRBV3-2,TRBD1,TRBJ2-5,CASSAYRGQETQYF,TGTGCCAGCTCGGCCTACAGGGGACAAGAGACCCAGTACTTC
NA,TRBV5-1,NA,TRBJ2-5,CASSLIGDQETQYF,TGCGCCAGCAGCTTGATCGGGGATCAAGAGACCCAGTACTTC
NA,TRBV28,NA,TRBJ1-2,CASSPGQGYGYTF,TGTGCCAGCAGTCCCGGCCAGGGTTATGGCTACACCTTC
NA,TRBV6-2/TRBV6-3,TRBD2,TRBJ2-3,CASSYSPGTSGETDTQYF,TGTGCCAGCAGTTACAGCCCCGGGACTAGCGGGGAAACAGATACGCAGTATTTT
NA,TRBV18,TRBD2,TRBJ2-3,CASSPYNSGGTDTQYF,TGTGCCAGCTCACCATATAATAGCGGGGGCACAGATACGCAGTATTTT
once,TRBV7-2,TRBD2,TRBJ2-1,CASSFGTRNEQFF,TGTGCCAGCAGCTTCGGGACTAGAAATGAGCAGTTCTTC
NA,TRBV7-2,NA,TRBJ1-2,CAEYGLTFRTF,TGTGCCGAATACGGACTGACTTTTCGGACCTTC
NA,TRBV11-3,NA,TRBJ1-4,CASSLEGLGGKLFF,TGTGCCAGCAGCTTAGAAGGCCTGGGAGGAAAACTGTTTTTT
NA,TRBV6-2/TRBV6-3,TRBD1,TRBJ2-7,CASSYEGASSYEQYF,TGTGCCAGCAGTTACGAGGGGGCTAGCTCCTACGAGCAGTACTTC
NA,TRBV5-5,TRBD1,TRBJ2-7,CASTSRPGQGDYEQYF,TGTGCCAGCACCTCCCGCCCGGGACAGGGGGACTACGAGCAGTACTTC